A few counts support the clone carrying this TCR beta chain. Antigen: not known. V was clipped by 5 bases and J by 3 bases; unmatched bases: 7. Germline CDR1 is LNHNV and CDR2 is YYDKDF (reference sequence). This CDR3 contains 14 residues. The data originate from a study of T cells in Graves' hyperthyroidism and ophthalmopathy. Study in general: Prior to any treatment, at the point of initial diagnosis, peripheral blood was collected.

Each person with ophthalmopathy scored at least 3 on the Clinical Activity Score, reached NOSPECS grade 4 or higher, and had been ill under 3 months. Study observations and caveats: The model foresaw ophthalmopathy a median around 6 months prior to onset. Blood also showed most of the thyroid clonotypes that were expanded above 0.001.

There were TCR beta CDR3 regions amplified from RNA transcripts. The TCR CDR3 first-round RT-PCR relied on the HTBI primer set. Each CDR3 protein gets one entry after TCRdb re-called the multiplex PCR reads with MiXCR. This table holds fewer than 400,000 distinct CDR3 sequences, more than 13% found once. Input material: blood. J is TRBJ2-7 and V is TRBV15, with 7 bases identical to TRBD2. The sequence came from a man aged 50 or older with Graves' ophthalmopathy. CDR3 coding DNA: TGTGCCACCAGCGCAGGACTAGGCAACTACGAGCAGTACTTC. It translates to CATSAGLGNYEQYF.